Each of the 20 T cell receptor beta chains below was sequenced from the same sample in a study of control samples from healthy donors and cancer patients. Method: immunoSEQ multiplex PCR; TCRdb's copy keeps in-frame clones and lacks some. The data contain fewer than 200,000 clones, 70% to 90% of them singletons. The sequenced sample consisted of blood. The receptors here all came from a young man in good health.

This chain links TRBV7-2 with TRBJ1-6; D is perhaps TRBD1 (5 bases). Germline CDR1 SGHTA, CDR2 FQGNSA. The CDR3 has 15 residues. V was pared by 1 base and J by 8 bases, with 12 bases between. As DNA, the CDR3 is TGTGCCAGCAGCTTAGTCAAGGGGCAGTATTCACCCCTCCACTTT. The encoded protein is CASSLVKGQYSPLHF.

This rearrangement joins TRBV2 to TRBJ2-5, with D tentatively TRBD2 (6 bases). This CDR3 comprises 13 residues. Trimming took off 8 bases at V and 0 bases at J, with 10 bases between the two ends. Germline loops: CDR1 SNHLY, CDR2 FYNNEI. The CDR3 reads CASSLADQETQYF. The CDR3, as DNA: TGTGCCAGCTCCTTAGCGGACCAAGAGACCCAGTACTTC.

This clone was observed a few times. The chain carries TRBV4-2 and TRBJ1-4; possibly TRBD1 for D (6 bases). The CDR3 loop spans 15 amino acids. The ends were cut back, 1 base at V and 7 bases at J, with 13 bases in the middle. CDR1 LGHNA and CDR2 YNFKEQ come from the germline V gene. The CDR3, as DNA: TGTGCCAGCAGCCAAGCTACAGGGTCTGGTGAAAAACTGTTTTTT. The encoded protein is CASSQATGSGEKLFF.

Notes on this clone: At the DNA level, this CDR3 is encoded by other sequences in the same sample as well. In DNA form, the CDR3 reads TGCGCCAGCAGCTTGACAGTGAACACTGAAGCTTTCTTT. Its translation is CASSLTVNTEAFF. The chain employs TRBV5-1 and TRBJ1-1, with D unresolved. The CDR3 is made up of 13 amino acids. CDR1 and CDR2 (germline): SGHRS, YFSETQ. Trimming took off 1 base at V and 0 bases at J, with 4 bases between the two ends.

The rearrangement links TRBV12-2 to TRBJ2-7. TRBV12-2 is a pseudogene. This CDR3 has 16 residues. DNA of the CDR3: TGTGCAAGTCGCCCTGTAGGGGGGCCACCTGTCTACGAGCAGTACTTC. Residues: CASRPVGGPPVYEQYF.

The rearrangement links TRBV19 to TRBJ1-2; D is perhaps TRBD1 (6 bases). The V and J ends lost 5 bases and 4 bases respectively, with 14 bases between them. CDR1 is LNHDA and CDR2 is SQIVND in the germline V gene (reference sequence). The CDR3 spans 14 residues. Here the CDR3 reads CASSPRGWGYGYTF. CDR3 bases: TGTGCCAGTAGTCCCAGGGGATGGGGCTATGGCTACACCTTC.

The chain employs TRBV11-2 and TRBJ1-4; unclear D gene. Germline CDR1 reads SGHAT; CDR2 reads FQNNGV. V lost 5 bases to trimming and J lost 5 bases, with 15 bases between them. The CDR3 is 15 amino acids. Here the CDR3 reads CASSARGDPNEKLFF. CDR3 bases: TGTGCCAGCAGCGCTCGAGGAGACCCAAATGAAAAACTGTTTTTT.

V gene TRBV7-9 combines with J gene TRBJ1-1; D not resolved. The germline V gene encodes CDR1 SEHNR and CDR2 FQNEAQ (reference sequence). The CDR3 has 13 amino acids. V was pared by 5 bases and J by 0 bases, with 7 bases between. The CDR3: CASSPIMNTEAFF. The CDR3 nucleotides are TGTGCCAGCAGCCCGATCATGAACACTGAAGCTTTCTTT.

The chain combines TRBV16 with TRBJ2-7; D tentatively reads TRBD1 or TRBD2 (5 bases each). The CDR3 runs to 12 residues. Germline V gene data show CDR1 as KGHSY and CDR2 as FQNENV. Trimming removed 7 bases from V and 4 bases from J, with 11 bases in between. In DNA form, the CDR3 reads TGTGCCAGCAACCGAGGGGCTTACGAGCAGTACTTC. It yields the protein CASNRGAYEQYF.

The rearrangement uses TRBV5-4 and TRBJ1-6; TRBD1 is a possible D gene (5 bases). The CDR3 spans 14 residues. V was trimmed by 3 bases and J by 7 bases, leaving 11 bases between them. CDR1 and CDR2 from the germline V gene are SGHNT and YYREEE (reference sequence). CDR3 sequence (DNA): TGTGCCAGCAGCTCGGGACGGTTAAATTCACCCCTCCACTTT. Amino acid sequence: CASSSGRLNSPLHF. The full variable domain, completed using reference TRBV5-4 and TRBJ1-6, is ETGVTQSPTHLIKTRGQQVTLRCSSQSGHNTVSWYQQALGQGPQFIFQYYREEENGRGNFPPRFSGLQFPNYSSELNVNALELDDSALYLCASSSGRLNSPLHFGNGTRLTVT.

V is TRBV4-1 and J is TRBJ2-2, with 9 bases fitting TRBD2. This CDR3 region has 19 residues. The germline V gene encodes CDR1 MGHRA and CDR2 YSYEKL. With 1 base clipped from V and 4 bases from J, the junction kept 13 bases outside the gene matches. The CDR3 DNA reads TGCGCCAGCAGCCAAGTCCTTGGTAGCGGGGGTTTGAGCACCGGGGAGCTGTTTTTT. It codes for CASSQVLGSGGLSTGELFF.

The chain has TRBV29-1 and TRBJ1-1, with TRBD1 as a possible D gene (5 bases). Deletions cut 4 bases from V and 10 bases from J, with 13 bases between. This CDR3 spans 11 amino acids. CDR1 is SQVTM, CDR2 ANQGSEA, per germline. The DNA for the CDR3 is TGCAGCGTTGGCCCCTCTGGGGGAGCTTTCTTT. It codes for CSVGPSGGAFF. The variable domain in full, completed from reference TRBV29-1 and TRBJ1-1, reads SAVISQKPSRDICQRGTSLTIQCQVDSQVTMMFWYRQQPGQSLTLIATANQGSEATYESGFVIDKFPISRPNLTFSTLTVSNMSPEDSSIYLCSVGPSGGAFFGQGTRLTVV.

The chain is built from TRBV7-3 and TRBJ2-2; TRBD2 agrees at 15 bases. The CDR3 covers 16 residues. Germline V gene sequence: CDR1 SGHTA, CDR2 FQGTGA. Losses at the gene ends were 3 bases for V and 7 bases for J; bases not matched to a gene: 3. CDR3 sequence (DNA): TGTGCCAGCAGCTTCGGACTAGCGGGGGGGGGCGGGGAGCTGTTTTTT. This encodes CASSFGLAGGGGELFF.

The rearrangement links TRBV29-1 to TRBJ1-1, with D tentatively TRBD1 (6 bases). The CDR3 loop spans 16 amino acids. With 7 bases removed from V and 1 base from J, the gap between germline ends came to 22 bases. Looked up from germline, CDR1 is SQVTM and CDR2 is ANQGSEA. CDR3 sequence: CSAAQQGSGKNTEAFF. DNA for the CDR3: TGCAGCGCCGCACAACAGGGTTCGGGAAAGAACACTGAAGCTTTCTTT. The whole variable domain, remainder taken from reference TRBV29-1 and TRBJ1-1, is SAVISQKPSRDICQRGTSLTIQCQVDSQVTMMFWYRQQPGQSLTLIATANQGSEATYESGFVIDKFPISRPNLTFSTLTVSNMSPEDSSIYLCSAAQQGSGKNTEAFFGQGTRLTVV.

Written as DNA, the CDR3 is TGTGCCAGCAGCCCAACAGAGGGTTATGGCTACACCTTC. Amino acid sequence: CASSPTEGYGYTF. The V gene is TRBV12-3 or TRBV12-4, the J gene TRBJ1-2; no firm D call. Trimming cost V 6 bases and J 5 bases, with 13 bases left between them. There are 13 residues in the CDR3.

V is TRBV28 and J is TRBJ1-1, with D maybe TRBD1 (5 bases). V was pared by 5 bases and J by 4 bases, with 20 bases between. CDR3 length: 16 residues. Per the germline V gene, CDR1 is MDHEN and CDR2 is SYDVKM. The CDR3 region is CASSPGGHLDGTEAFF. The CDR3 nucleotides are TGTGCCAGCAGTCCTGGGGGTCACCTTGACGGCACTGAAGCTTTCTTT.

The chain has TRBV5-1 and TRBJ2-7, with 10 positions matching TRBD1. Trimming at V came to 0 bases and at J to 6 bases, leaving 6 bases not matched to a gene. The V gene's germline CDR1 is SGHRS and CDR2 YFSETQ. The CDR3 is 15 amino acids. This chain's CDR3 is CASSLATGTGAEQYF. Here the CDR3 DNA reads TGCGCCAGCAGCTTGGCCACCGGGACAGGGGCCGAGCAGTACTTC.

This clone was detected a few times. This sequence joins TRBV14 and TRBJ2-7; D may be TRBD2 (6 bases). Germline assignment: CDR1 SGHDN and CDR2 FVKESK. V gave up 1 base and J gave up 1 base, with 11 bases separating them. The CDR3 is made up of 15 amino acids. In nucleotides, the CDR3 is TGTGCCAGCAGCCAAGGGTGGGGAGGTTCCTACGAGCAGTACTTC. It translates to CASSQGWGGSYEQYF.

This clone was seen a single time. The rearrangement links TRBV6-2 or TRBV6-3 to TRBJ1-4; D not certain. V dropped 2 bases and J dropped 8 bases, with 15 bases sitting between them. From germline, CDR1 is MNHEY and CDR2 SVGEGT. This CDR3 spans 15 amino acids. The chain's CDR3 is CASSYASGFGEKLFF. The DNA for the CDR3 is TGTGCCAGCAGTTACGCGTCGGGCTTTGGGGAAAAACTGTTTTTT.

Written as DNA, the CDR3 is TGTGCCAGCAGCCAAGATGGGTCACAGGGCAGAACCAACGTCCTGACTTTC. Protein product: CASSQDGSQGRTNVLTF. The chain couples TRBV4-2 to TRBJ2-6, with a possible D match to TRBD1 (6 bases). This CDR3 spans 17 amino acids. Trimming left V 0 bases short and J 8 bases short, with 17 bases between. From germline, CDR1 is LGHNA and CDR2 YNFKEQ.